One sample yielded the 10 T cell receptor beta chains listed below, sequenced in a study of beta chain features in type 1 diabetes. Study-level findings and limits: TCRB CDR3s were moderately but significantly shorter in Type 1 diabetes patients in all four CD4+ subsets.

These receptors' antigens are unknown. Sequencing targeted expressed TCRB transcripts, as all isolated RNA had been reverse transcribed. Clones were read by immunoSEQ multiplex PCR, and TCRdb kept only the in-frame ones, dropping some. The sample shows hundreds of thousands of clones, under 15% of them seen only once. Sequenced material: naive CD4+ T cells from blood. Receptor source: a man between 18 and 29 years old with type 1 diabetes.

This clone was seen only a few times. The chain has TRBV29-1 and TRBJ2-2; TRBD2 is a possible D gene (7 bases). The CDR3 is 16 amino acids. CDR1 is SQVTM and CDR2 is ANQGSEA in the germline V gene. Trimming took off 3 bases at V and 4 bases at J, with 18 bases between the two ends. DNA of the CDR3: TGCAGCGTTGATGCATCGGCGGGGGCCTTCACCGGGGAGCTGTTTTTT. Its protein is CSVDASAGAFTGELFF.

A few counts support this clone. V usage is TRBV5-4 and J usage is TRBJ1-2, with 7 positions matching TRBD1. This CDR3 has 15 residues. The germline CDR1 and CDR2 sequences are SGHNT and YYREEE (reference sequence). V shed 0 bases, J shed 0 bases, and the junction held 2 bases outside the gene matches. Written as DNA, the CDR3 is TGTGCCAGCAGCTTGGAGGGGACAGCTAACTATGGCTACACCTTC. Translated: CASSLEGTANYGYTF. Using reference TRBV5-4 and TRBJ1-2 for the parts outside the CDR3, the full variable domain is ETGVTQSPTHLIKTRGQQVTLRCSSQSGHNTVSWYQQALGQGPQFIFQYYREEENGRGNFPPRFSGLQFPNYSSELNVNALELDDSALYLCASSLEGTANYGYTFGSGTRLTVV.

The sample holds a few counts of this clone. The V call is TRBV10-3, the J call TRBJ2-1; D uncertain. The CDR3 spans 12 residues. Germline V gives CDR1 ENHRY, CDR2 SYGVKD. V was shortened by 7 bases and J by 5 bases, with 9 bases between the two germline ends. This CDR3 reads CAITLGNNEQFF. In nucleotides, the CDR3 is TGTGCCATCACGTTGGGGAACAATGAGCAGTTCTTC.

This clone was seen only a few times. V is TRBV30 and J is TRBJ1-2; D remains ambiguous. The CDR3 extends over 13 amino acids. Germline V gene sequence: CDR1 GTSNPN, CDR2 SVGIG (reference sequence). The V and J ends lost 3 bases and 0 bases respectively, with 8 bases between them. The CDR3, as DNA: TGTGCCTGGAGCGCAGCCCCTAACTATGGCTACACCTTC. It encodes CAWSAAPNYGYTF.

This clone occurred a few times. The chain links TRBV25-1 to TRBJ2-5, with unresolved D. CDR3 size: 16 residues. Trimming left V 2 bases short and J 5 bases short, with 18 bases between. Germline V gene sequence: CDR1 MGHDK, CDR2 SYGVNS. In DNA form, the CDR3 reads TGTGCCAGCAGTGAAGGCCTGGGCCCCTTTGGCGAGACCCAGTACTTC. The encoded protein is CASSEGLGPFGETQYF. Filled out from reference TRBV25-1 and TRBJ2-5, the complete variable domain reads EADIYQTPRYLVIGTGKKITLECSQTMGHDKMYWYQQDPGMELHLIHYSYGVNSTEKGDLSSESTVSRIRTEHFPLTLESARPSHTSQYLCASSEGLGPFGETQYFGPGTRLLVL.

This clone occurred a few times. The chain joins TRBV6-1 to TRBJ1-6; maybe TRBD1 (6 bases). CDR1 is MNHNS and CDR2 is SASEGT in the germline V gene. CDR3 length: 14 residues. V was cut by 10 bases and J by 6 bases, with 16 bases left in between. The CDR3 DNA sequence: TGTGCCACCCGTTTGGGGGCTTCTAATTCACCCCTCCACTTT. It specifies CATRLGASNSPLHF.

This clone showed up just a few times. The gene calls are TRBV4-2 and TRBJ1-2; 7 nucleotides match TRBD1. The CDR3 is made up of 16 amino acids. V gave up 3 bases and J gave up 0 bases; unmatched junction bases: 7. CDR1 and CDR2 (germline): LGHNA, YNFKEQ. Here the CDR3 reads CASSQETGIANYGYTF. The CDR3 DNA follows: TGTGCCAGCAGCCAGGAGACAGGGATAGCTAACTATGGCTACACCTTC.

The genes are TRBV7-9 and TRBJ2-3; D gene unclear. Germline-derived CDR1 and CDR2 are SEHNR and FQNEAQ (reference sequence). This CDR3 comprises 16 residues. The V and J ends lost 0 bases and 0 bases respectively, with 10 bases between them. CDR3 in amino acids: CASSLAVAVSTDTQYF. CDR3 DNA: TGTGCCAGCAGCTTAGCGGTTGCAGTTAGCACAGATACGCAGTATTTT. The full variable domain, rest sourced from reference TRBV7-9 and TRBJ2-3, is DTGVSQNPRHKITKRGQNVTFRCDPISEHNRLYWYRQTLGQGPEFLTYFQNEAQLEKSRLLSDRFSAERPKGSFSTLEIQRTEQGDSAMYLCASSLAVAVSTDTQYFGPGTRLTVL.

The chain couples TRBV5-1 to TRBJ2-7; D may correspond to TRBD1 or TRBD2 (5 bases each). The CDR3 sequence is 16 residues long. Deletions cut 0 bases from V and 0 bases from J, with 13 bases between. CDR1 and CDR2 (germline): SGHRS, YFSETQ. The CDR3 reads CASSLAWDRLSYEQYF. DNA for the CDR3: TGCGCCAGCAGCTTGGCCTGGGACCGTCTCTCCTACGAGCAGTACTTC.

This clone turned up a few times. The rearrangement links TRBV4-1 to TRBJ1-4; no reliable D call. In germline, CDR1 is MGHRA, CDR2 YSYEKL. The CDR3 consists of 16 residues. The V end was cut by 1 base, the J end by 7 bases, with 16 bases between. The CDR3 nucleotides are TGCGCCAGCAGCCAAGGGACCAGCGTCGATAGTGAAAAACTGTTTTTT. Its translation: CASSQGTSVDSEKLFF.